This record looks at one TCR beta chain sequence and its context. The method was immunoSEQ multiplex PCR; TCRdb's version includes in-frame clones alone and lacks a portion of them. The data show about 93,000 clones, around 92% seen once. This entry comes from a study of OX40 agonist ivuxolimab in advanced cancers. Overall study: Having had anti-PD-1, anti-PD-L1 or anti-CTLA-4 therapy before was allowed, and approximately 40% had some.

Germline V CDR1 and CDR2: MNHNY, SVGAGI (reference sequence). V lost 4 bases and J lost 6, with 3 bases in between. CDR3 length: 11 amino acids. Collection of blood occurred at baseline, at cycle 4 day 1, and at cycle 7 day 1. This receptor was taken from an adult with an advanced solid tumor such as melanoma, head and neck, liver or kidney cancer. This rearrangement joins TRBV6-6 to TRBJ2-2; D is undetermined. This specimen consisted of CD4+ or CD8+ T cells sorted from blood, obtained in a trial of the OX40 agonist ivuxolimab. CDR3: CASSWSGELFF. DNA of the CDR3: TGTGCCAGCAGTTGGTCCGGGGAGCTGTTTTTT.